The rows below give T cell receptor beta chains drawn from one sample of a study of T cell responses to AZD1222 COVID-19 vaccine. Profiling relied on immunoSEQ multiplex PCR, and the TCRdb table lists in-frame clones only, not all of them. The sample lists approximately 81,000 clones, around nine tenths occurring once. The sample in question was peripheral blood, obtained on day 0 of MenACWY control vaccination. Receptor source: an adult in good health. CDR3s include the opening cysteine and the closing phenylalanine or tryptophan. Fields, in order: D gene, V gene, J gene, clone size, CDR3 protein, CDR3 DNA. The D gene is left open where the match is weak. Not every row has a clone size; where given, it reads once, few, many or a size class.

-,TRBV12-3/TRBV12-4,TRBJ2-3,-,CASSLPGADTQYF,TGTGCCAGCAGTTTGCCAGGTGCAGATACGCAGTATTTT
TRBD1,TRBV5-6,TRBJ2-7,-,CASSSVVWTGRGEQYF,TGTGCCAGCAGCTCGGTGGTATGGACAGGGCGAGGCGAGCAGTACTTC
TRBD1,TRBV6-5,TRBJ1-5,-,CASWSRQGLNQPQHF,TGTGCCAGCTGGTCCCGACAGGGCCTAAATCAGCCCCAGCATTTT
-,TRBV5-5,TRBJ2-1,-,CASSLTFDGEQFF,TGTGCCAGCAGCTTGACGTTCGACGGTGAGCAGTTCTTC
-,TRBV10-3,TRBJ2-1,-,CAISGVYNEQFF,TGTGCCATCAGTGGGGTATACAATGAGCAGTTCTTC
-,TRBV15,TRBJ2-2,once,CATSRSQINRGGELFF,TGTGCCACCAGCAGATCCCAGATTAATCGCGGCGGGGAGCTGTTTTTT
-,TRBV4-1,TRBJ1-6,-,CASSLGQGGHSPLHF,TGCGCCAGCAGCCTTGGTCAGGGAGGGCACTCACCCCTCCACTTT
-,TRBV2,TRBJ2-2,-,CASTGQNTGELFF,TGTGCCTCCACGGGGCAGAACACCGGGGAGCTGTTTTTT
-,TRBV7-9,TRBJ1-1,-,CASSQGGDNTEAFF,TGTGCCAGCAGCCAAGGGGGGGACAACACTGAAGCTTTCTTT
TRBD1,TRBV7-2,TRBJ2-7,-,CASSLAQGDYEQYF,TGTGCCAGCAGCTTAGCCCAGGGGGACTACGAGCAGTACTTC
-,TRBV12-3/TRBV12-4,TRBJ2-3,-,CASSFGDTQYF,TGTGCCAGCAGTTTTGGGGATACGCAGTATTTT
-,TRBV3-1/TRBV3-2,TRBJ1-4,-,CASSRGALNEKLFF,TGTGCCAGCAGCCGGGGGGCGCTCAATGAAAAACTGTTTTTT
-,TRBV6-4,TRBJ2-7,-,CASSSIPGSPSYEQYF,TGTGCCAGCAGCTCAATCCCAGGGAGTCCCTCCTACGAGCAGTACTTC
TRBD1,TRBV6-5,TRBJ1-2,-,CASSGRQGSYGYTF,TGTGCCAGCAGCGGACGACAGGGGAGCTATGGCTACACCTTC
TRBD2,TRBV6-2/TRBV6-3,TRBJ2-5,-,CASSGAGGWETQYF,TGTGCCAGCAGTGGAGCGGGAGGATGGGAGACCCAGTACTTC
-,TRBV3-1/TRBV3-2,TRBJ2-6,-,CASSLSGANVLTF,TGTGCCAGCAGCCTGTCTGGGGCCAACGTCCTGACTTTC
-,TRBV11-3,TRBJ2-2,-,CASSFSENTGELFF,TGTGCCAGCAGCTTTAGCGAAAACACCGGGGAGCTGTTTTTT
TRBD1,TRBV4-3,TRBJ2-1,-,CASSQAWDRVHEQFF,TGCGCCAGCAGCCAAGCATGGGACAGGGTCCATGAGCAGTTCTTC
-,TRBV27,TRBJ2-7,-,CASSFGRQWSAEQYF,TGTGCCAGCAGTTTTGGGAGACAGTGGTCGGCCGAGCAGTACTTC
-,TRBV4-3,TRBJ1-6,-,CASSSRWGLESPLHF,TGCGCCAGCAGCTCACGGTGGGGTTTGGAATCACCCCTCCACTTT
-,TRBV10-3,TRBJ2-6,-,CATGGANVLTF,TGTGCCACCGGTGGGGCCAACGTCCTGACTTTC
-,TRBV7-9,TRBJ2-5,-,CASSLARDQETQYF,TGTGCCAGCAGCTTAGCCAGGGACCAAGAGACCCAGTACTTC
-,TRBV4-1,TRBJ1-4,-,CASSQDSADEKLFF,TGCGCCAGCAGCCAAGACTCCGCGGATGAAAAACTGTTTTTT
TRBD2,TRBV28,TRBJ2-5,-,CASRTSGSGFRETQYF,TGTGCCAGCAGGACTAGCGGGAGTGGATTCAGAGAGACCCAGTACTTC
-,TRBV10-1,TRBJ1-5,-,CATSSGSQPQHF,TGCGCCACCTCGTCAGGGAGCCAGCCCCAGCATTTT
-,TRBV2,TRBJ2-7,-,CASSELYSYEQYF,TGTGCCAGCAGTGAACTCTACTCCTACGAGCAGTACTTC
-,TRBV30,TRBJ2-2,-,CAWFDEVTGELFF,TGTGCCTGGTTCGATGAAGTCACCGGGGAGCTGTTTTTT
-,TRBV6-2/TRBV6-3,TRBJ1-1,-,CASSSVDWKAFF,TGTGCCAGCAGTTCCGTAGACTGGAAGGCTTTCTTT
TRBD1,TRBV28,TRBJ1-4,-,CASISGGAQKLFF,TGTGCCAGCATATCAGGGGGGGCTCAAAAACTGTTTTTT
-,TRBV5-4,TRBJ2-1,-,CASRLDSHNEQFF,TGTGCCAGCAGGTTGGACAGCCACAATGAGCAGTTCTTC
-,TRBV6-6,TRBJ1-2,-,CASTSSNYGYTF,TGTGCCAGCACATCGTCTAACTATGGCTACACCTTC
TRBD1,TRBV5-6,TRBJ2-7,-,CASSFGTGTYEQYF,TGTGCCAGCAGCTTCGGGACAGGAACCTACGAGCAGTACTTC
-,TRBV13,TRBJ1-1,-,CASSLEIRAFF,TGTGCCAGCAGCCTGGAGATCAGGGCTTTCTTT
TRBD1,TRBV24-1,TRBJ2-5,-,CATSDLAGTGQETQYF,TGTGCCACCAGTGATTTGGCCGGGACAGGGCAAGAGACCCAGTACTTC
-,TRBV6-5,TRBJ1-1,-,CASKGNTEAFF,TGTGCCAGCAAAGGGAACACTGAAGCTTTCTTT
-,TRBV27,TRBJ1-1,-,CASSLTANTEAFF,TGTGCCAGCAGTCTGACGGCGAACACTGAAGCTTTCTTT
-,TRBV10-1,TRBJ2-2,-,CASREHSITGELFF,TGCGCCAGCCGAGAGCATTCGATCACCGGGGAGCTGTTTTTT
-,TRBV10-3,TRBJ2-3,-,CAISGPGGTTDTQYF,TGTGCCATCAGTGGACCGGGCGGAACCACAGATACGCAGTATTTT
-,TRBV11-2,TRBJ2-7,-,CASSLGRTTYEQYF,TGTGCCAGCAGCTTAGGACGCACAACCTACGAGCAGTACTTC
-,TRBV6-5,TRBJ2-5,once,CASMTGSETQYF,TGTGCCAGCATGACGGGGTCAGAGACCCAGTACTTC
-,TRBV9,TRBJ2-3,-,CASSSEGRPVLDTQYF,TGTGCCAGCAGCTCAGAGGGACGGCCCGTTTTGGATACGCAGTATTTT